This TCR beta chain came from a study of blood T cell repertoires in COVID-19. Study as a whole: The United States, Italy and Spain provided the acute and convalescent COVID-19 samples.

In the authors' workflow: Reference gene primer amplification yielded estimated nucleated cell counts. The data were produced by immunoSEQ multiplex PCR, yet TCRdb's version contains in-frame clones alone and is incomplete. V and J calls and clone size come straight from that table; D and trimming were deduced from the DNA. Here the sample spans roughly 110,000 clones, 88% being singletons. Germline V CDR1 and CDR2: SGHTA, FQGNSA. The CDR3 contains 14 residues. The V and J ends lost 7 bases and 2 bases respectively, with 14 bases between them. V gene TRBV7-2 combines with J gene TRBJ2-5; possibly TRBD2 for D (6 bases). The sequence came from a man in his fifties with active or convalescent COVID-19. Sequencing was performed on peripheral blood. The CDR3 here is CASTPGAGQETQYF. The CDR3 nucleotides read TGTGCCAGCACCCCCGGGGCGGGGCAAGAGACCCAGTACTTC.